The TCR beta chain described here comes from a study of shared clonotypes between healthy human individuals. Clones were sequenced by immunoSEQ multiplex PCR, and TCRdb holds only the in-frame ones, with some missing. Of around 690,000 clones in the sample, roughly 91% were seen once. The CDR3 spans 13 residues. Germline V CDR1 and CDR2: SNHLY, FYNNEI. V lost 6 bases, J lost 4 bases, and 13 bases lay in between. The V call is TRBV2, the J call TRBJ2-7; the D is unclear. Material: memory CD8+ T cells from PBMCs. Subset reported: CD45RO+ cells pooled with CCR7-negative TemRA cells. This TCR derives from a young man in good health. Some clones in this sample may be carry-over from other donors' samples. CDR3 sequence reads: CASRLSVYYEQYF. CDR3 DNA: TGTGCCAGCAGATTATCAGTCTATTACGAGCAGTACTTC.